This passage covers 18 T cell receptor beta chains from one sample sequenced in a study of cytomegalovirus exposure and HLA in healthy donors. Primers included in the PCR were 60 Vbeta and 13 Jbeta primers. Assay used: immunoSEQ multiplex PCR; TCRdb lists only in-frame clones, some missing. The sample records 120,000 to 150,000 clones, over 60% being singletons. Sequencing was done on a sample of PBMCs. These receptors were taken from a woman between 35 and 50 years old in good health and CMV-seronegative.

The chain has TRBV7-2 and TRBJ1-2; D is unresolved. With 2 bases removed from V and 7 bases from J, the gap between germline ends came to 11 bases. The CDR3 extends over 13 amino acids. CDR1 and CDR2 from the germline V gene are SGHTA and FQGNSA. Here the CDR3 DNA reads TGTGCCAGCAGCTTAACGTCGGGGTTTGGCTACACCTTC. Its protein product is CASSLTSGFGYTF.

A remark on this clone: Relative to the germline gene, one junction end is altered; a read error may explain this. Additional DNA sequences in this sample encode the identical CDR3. CDR3 nucleotides: TGCGCCAGCAGCTCCGTGAACACTGAAGCTTTCTTT. Translation: CASSSVNTEAFF. The V call is TRBV5-4, the J call TRBJ1-1; D is unresolved. This CDR3 has 12 amino acids. Germline V CDR1 and CDR2: SGHNT, YYREEE (reference sequence).

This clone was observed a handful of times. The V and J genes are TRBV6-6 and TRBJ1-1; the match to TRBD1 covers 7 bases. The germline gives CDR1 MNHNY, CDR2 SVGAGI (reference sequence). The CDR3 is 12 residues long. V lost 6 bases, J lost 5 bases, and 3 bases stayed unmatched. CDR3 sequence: CASRGGTTEAFF. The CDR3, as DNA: TGTGCCAGCAGAGGGGGCACAACTGAAGCTTTCTTT.

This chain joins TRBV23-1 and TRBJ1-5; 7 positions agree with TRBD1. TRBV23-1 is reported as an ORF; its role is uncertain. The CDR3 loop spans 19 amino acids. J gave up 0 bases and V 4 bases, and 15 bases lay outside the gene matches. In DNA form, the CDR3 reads TGCGCCAGCAGTCGACGCATGACAGGGAACCCCCATAGCAATCAGCCCCAGCATTTT. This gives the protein CASSRRMTGNPHSNQPQHF.

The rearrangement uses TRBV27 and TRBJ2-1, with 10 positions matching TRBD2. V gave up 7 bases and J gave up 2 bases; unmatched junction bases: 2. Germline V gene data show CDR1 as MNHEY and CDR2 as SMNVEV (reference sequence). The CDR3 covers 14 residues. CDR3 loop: CASNSGGAYNEQFF. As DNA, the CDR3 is TGTGCCAGCAACAGCGGGGGGGCCTACAATGAGCAGTTCTTC.

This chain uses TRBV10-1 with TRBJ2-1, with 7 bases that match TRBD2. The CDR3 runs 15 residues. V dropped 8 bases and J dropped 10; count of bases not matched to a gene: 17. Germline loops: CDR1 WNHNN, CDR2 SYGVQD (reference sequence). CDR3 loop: CASGEPSGNSGEQFF. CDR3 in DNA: TGCGCCAGCGGGGAGCCTAGCGGAAATTCCGGGGAGCAGTTCTTC.

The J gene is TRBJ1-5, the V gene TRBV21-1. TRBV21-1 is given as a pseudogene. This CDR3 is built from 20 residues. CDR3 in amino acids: CASPKFESGGAGDSNQPQHF. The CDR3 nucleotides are TGTGCCAGCCCAAAATTCGAGTCCGGGGGGGCAGGGGACTCCAATCAGCCCCAGCATTTT.

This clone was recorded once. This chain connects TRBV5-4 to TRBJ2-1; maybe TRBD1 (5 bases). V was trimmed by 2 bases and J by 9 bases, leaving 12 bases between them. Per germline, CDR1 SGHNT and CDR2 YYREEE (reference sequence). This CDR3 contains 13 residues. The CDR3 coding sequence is TGTGCCAGCAGCTTAGGGTCAGGGATTGAGCAGTTCTTC. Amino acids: CASSLGSGIEQFF.

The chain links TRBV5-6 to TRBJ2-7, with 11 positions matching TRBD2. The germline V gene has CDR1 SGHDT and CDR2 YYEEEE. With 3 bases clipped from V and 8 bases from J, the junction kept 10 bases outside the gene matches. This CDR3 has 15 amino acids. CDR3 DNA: TGTGCCAGCAGCTGGGGGCGGACTAGCGGGCTAAAGCAGTACTTC. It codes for CASSWGRTSGLKQYF. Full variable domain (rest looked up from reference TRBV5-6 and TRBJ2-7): DAGVTQSPTHLIKTRGQQVTLRCSPKSGHDTVSWYQQALGQGPQFIFQYYEEEERQRGNFPDRFSGHQFPNYSSELNVNALLLGDSALYLCASSWGRTSGLKQYFGPGTRLTVT.

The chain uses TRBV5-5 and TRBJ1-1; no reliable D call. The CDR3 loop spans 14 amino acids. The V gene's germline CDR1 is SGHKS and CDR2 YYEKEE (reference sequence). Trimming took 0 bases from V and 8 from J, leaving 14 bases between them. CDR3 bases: TGTGCCAGCAGCTTGGAGCCGGGATTTAAGGAAGCTTTCTTT. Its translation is CASSLEPGFKEAFF.

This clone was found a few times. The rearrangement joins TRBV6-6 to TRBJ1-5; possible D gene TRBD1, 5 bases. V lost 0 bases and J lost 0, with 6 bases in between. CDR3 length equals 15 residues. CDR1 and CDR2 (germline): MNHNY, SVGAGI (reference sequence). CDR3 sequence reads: CASSYSGGSNQPQHF. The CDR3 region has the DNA TGTGCCAGCAGTTACTCGGGGGGTAGCAATCAGCCCCAGCATTTT.

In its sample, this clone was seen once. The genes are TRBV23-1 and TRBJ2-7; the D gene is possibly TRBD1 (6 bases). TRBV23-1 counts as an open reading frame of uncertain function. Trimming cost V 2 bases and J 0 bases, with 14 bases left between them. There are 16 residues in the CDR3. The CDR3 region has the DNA TGCGCCAGCAGTCAACGGGGACACAAGAGCTCCTACGAGCAGTACTTC. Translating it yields CASSQRGHKSSYEQYF.

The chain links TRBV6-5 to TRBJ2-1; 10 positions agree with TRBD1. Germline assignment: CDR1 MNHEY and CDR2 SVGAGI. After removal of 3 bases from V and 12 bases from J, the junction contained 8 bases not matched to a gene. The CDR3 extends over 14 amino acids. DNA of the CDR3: TGTGCCAGCAGTTATGGACAGGGGGTCACGGTGCAGTTCTTC. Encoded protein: CASSYGQGVTVQFF.

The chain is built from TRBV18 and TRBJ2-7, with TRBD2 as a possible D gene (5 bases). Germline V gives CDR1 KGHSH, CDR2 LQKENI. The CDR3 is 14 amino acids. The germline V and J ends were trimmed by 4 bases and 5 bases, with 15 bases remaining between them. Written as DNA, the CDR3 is TGTGCCAGCTCACAGGGAGTCGGGATCGACGAGCAGTACTTC. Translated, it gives CASSQGVGIDEQYF. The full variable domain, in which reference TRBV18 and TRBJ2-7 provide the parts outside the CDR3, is NAGVMQNPRHLVRRRGQEARLRCSPMKGHSHVYWYRQLPEEGLKFMVYLQKENIIDESGMPKERFSAEFPKEGPSILRIQQVVRGDSAAYFCASSQGVGIDEQYFGPGTRLTVT.

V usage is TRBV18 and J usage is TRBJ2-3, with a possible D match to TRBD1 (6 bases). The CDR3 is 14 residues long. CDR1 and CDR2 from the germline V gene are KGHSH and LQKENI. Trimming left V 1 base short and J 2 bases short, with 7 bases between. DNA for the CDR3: TGTGCCAGCTCACCACAGGGGGTCACAGATACGCAGTATTTT. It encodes CASSPQGVTDTQYF. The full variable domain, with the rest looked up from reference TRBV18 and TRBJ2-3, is NAGVMQNPRHLVRRRGQEARLRCSPMKGHSHVYWYRQLPEEGLKFMVYLQKENIIDESGMPKERFSAEFPKEGPSILRIQQVVRGDSAAYFCASSPQGVTDTQYFGPGTRLTVL.

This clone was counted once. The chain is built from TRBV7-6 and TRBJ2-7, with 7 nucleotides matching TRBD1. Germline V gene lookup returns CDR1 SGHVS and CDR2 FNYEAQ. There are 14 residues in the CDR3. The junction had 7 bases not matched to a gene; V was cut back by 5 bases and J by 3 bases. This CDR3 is CASSLRDSFYEQYF. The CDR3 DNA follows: TGTGCCAGCAGCCTCCGGGACAGCTTCTACGAGCAGTACTTC.

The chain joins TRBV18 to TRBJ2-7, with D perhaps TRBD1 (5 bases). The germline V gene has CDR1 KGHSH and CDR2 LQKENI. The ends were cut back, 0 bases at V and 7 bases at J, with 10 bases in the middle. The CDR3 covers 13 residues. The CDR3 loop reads CASSPPGRGEQYF. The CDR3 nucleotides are TGTGCCAGCTCACCACCTGGAAGGGGTGAGCAGTACTTC. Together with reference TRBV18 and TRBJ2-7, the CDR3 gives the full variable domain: NAGVMQNPRHLVRRRGQEARLRCSPMKGHSHVYWYRQLPEEGLKFMVYLQKENIIDESGMPKERFSAEFPKEGPSILRIQQVVRGDSAAYFCASSPPGRGEQYFGPGTRLTVT.

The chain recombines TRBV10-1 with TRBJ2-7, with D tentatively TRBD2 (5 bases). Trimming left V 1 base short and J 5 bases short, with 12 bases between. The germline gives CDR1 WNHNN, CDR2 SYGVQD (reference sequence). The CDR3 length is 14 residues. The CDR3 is CASSEYRAGDEQYF. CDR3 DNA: TGCGCCAGCAGTGAGTATCGTGCCGGGGACGAGCAGTACTTC.